This T cell receptor beta chain was recovered during a study of blood T cell repertoires in COVID-19. Looking at the study overall: COVID-19 samples collected from the United States, Italy and Spain covered acute and convalescent phases. The cDNA or gDNA used as material had been derived from T cells, B-cell-depleted T cells, or PBMCs.

Trimming removed 3 bases from V and 3 bases from J; junction bases left unmatched: 14. The CDR3 is 19 amino acids. Germline loops: CDR1 KGHSH, CDR2 LQKENI. In the authors' methods: By means of reference gene primer amplification, nucleated cell counts were estimated. Repertoires were generated with immunoSEQ multiplex PCR, while TCRdb's copy carries only in-frame clones and drops some. That table is the source of V, J and clone size, and D and trimming were worked out from the DNA. Seen here are about 60,000 clones, around 87% observed once, and the top ten hold around an eighth. Specimen: peripheral blood. The TCR originated in a man in his sixties with active COVID-19. The V gene is TRBV18, the J gene TRBJ2-2; 9 nucleotides agree with TRBD1. The CDR3 DNA follows: TGTGCCAGCTCACCGCCGGACAGGGGACGTCTCTACGACACCGGGGAGCTGTTTTTT. Translation: CASSPPDRGRLYDTGELFF.